Listed below are T cell receptor beta chains from one sample, sequenced in a study of shared clonotypes between healthy human individuals. Here immunoSEQ multiplex PCR was the method, and the copy in TCRdb shows in-frame clones only, minus some. In the table there are fewer than 400,000 clones, about 74% of which are singletons. Sequenced material: memory CD4+ T cells sorted from blood. The receptors originated from a young man in good health. The CDR3 runs from the conserved cysteine through the conserved F or W. D genes are given only for firm matches. The size field is filled for only some rows; it gives once, few, many or a size class.

D	J	size	V	DNA	CDR3
.	TRBJ1-5	.	TRBV7-2	TGTGCCAGCAGCATCCGGGGAAATCAGCCCCAGCATTTT	CASSIRGNQPQHF
.	TRBJ2-4	.	TRBV11-2	TGTGCCAGCAGCCAACAGGGACCCAACATTCAGTACTTC	CASSQQGPNIQYF
TRBD1	TRBJ2-2	few	TRBV6-1	TGTGCCAGCAGTGAACGACAGGGCAGCGGGGAGCTGTTTTTT	CASSERQGSGELFF
.	TRBJ1-2	.	TRBV18	TGTGCCAGCTCACCACTGGGTCGGAGTAGAGCTAACTATGGCTACACCTTC	CASSPLGRSRANYGYTF
.	TRBJ2-7	.	TRBV9	TGTGCCAGCAGCCCACATCATACGAGGTACGAGCAGTACTTC	CASSPHHTRYEQYF
TRBD2	TRBJ2-7	.	TRBV5-4	TGTGCCAGCAGCTTGGGGGGGGCTAGCGGGACTATCTACGAGCAGTACTTC	CASSLGGASGTIYEQYF
.	TRBJ2-7	.	TRBV2	TGTGCCAGCAGTGAAGTCAGGGGTTACCTTGGCGAGCAGTACTTC	CASSEVRGYLGEQYF
.	TRBJ2-5	.	TRBV5-4	TGTGCCAGCAGTCGAGGGGTTGCGCAAGAGACCCAGTACTTC	CASSRGVAQETQYF
.	TRBJ1-4	.	TRBV18	TGTGCCAGCTCACCACGGATTGAGGGCGGGGAAAAACTGTTTTTT	CASSPRIEGGEKLFF
TRBD1	TRBJ2-1	.	TRBV6-1	TGTGCCAGCAGACTGACAGGGTACAATGAGCAGTTCTTC	CASRLTGYNEQFF
.	TRBJ1-4	.	TRBV15	TGTGCCACCAGCGTCCGAACTAATGAAAAACTGTTTTTT	CATSVRTNEKLFF
.	TRBJ2-7	.	TRBV7-2	TGTGCCAGCAACCTGGGGACGGACTACGAGCAGTACTTC	CASNLGTDYEQYF
TRBD1	TRBJ2-7	.	TRBV6-5	TGTGCCAGCAGTTACCTACGGGGACAGGGGATATACGAGCAGTACTTC	CASSYLRGQGIYEQYF
.	TRBJ2-7	once	TRBV7-2	TGTGCCAGCAGCTTAGGACAGGGAGGAGCCTCCTACGAGCAGTACTTC	CASSLGQGGASYEQYF
.	TRBJ2-3	.	TRBV5-1	TGCGCCAGCAGCTTCCGGGGGCGCACAGATACGCAGTATTTT	CASSFRGRTDTQYF
TRBD1	TRBJ2-3	.	TRBV5-1	TGCGCCAGCAGCGTTAACCCGGGACAGGGCCCCCGTGGCGGGAGAGATACGCAGTATTTT	CASSVNPGQGPRGGRDTQYF
TRBD1	TRBJ1-2	.	TRBV27	TGTGCCAGCAGTTTAAGGGCCGGTCGACAGGGGAGGGTGGGCTACACCTTC	CASSLRAGRQGRVGYTF
TRBD1	TRBJ1-1	.	TRBV6-1	TGTGCCAGCAGTGAATCGCACAGGGGGCTTGCTGAAGCTTTCTTT	CASSESHRGLAEAFF
.	TRBJ2-5	.	TRBV7-9	TGTGCCAGCAGCTTAGCGCCGGAGACCCAGTACTTC	CASSLAPETQYF
TRBD1	TRBJ1-5	.	TRBV19	TGTGCCAGTAAGGGAACAGGGGATAGCAATCAGCCCCAGCATTTT	CASKGTGDSNQPQHF
.	TRBJ2-3	.	TRBV4-3	TGCGCCAGCAGCCAAGATGCCCCAGGGACAGATACGCAGTATTTT	CASSQDAPGTDTQYF